A single sample is the source of the 28 T cell receptor beta chains below, sequenced in a study of human T cells and chemical hapten exposure. This sample's time point: patch test 1, 2 weeks after DPC sensitization. This sample's treatment: therapeutic diphenylcyclopropenone sensitization with weekly scalp DPC. TCRdb analysed the RACE reads with MiXCR anew, one entry per CDR3 protein. This sample has 70,000 to 100,000 distinct CDR3 sequences, with approximately 8% found just once. Sequencing was performed on whole blood, taken in connection with sensitization to the hapten diphenylcyclopropenone (DPC). These receptors were collected from a young woman with alopecia areata. Some clones in this sample may be carry-over from other donors' samples.

This clonotype was detected many times. This chain uses TRBV7-9 with TRBJ1-1; possible D gene TRBD1, 6 bases. The CDR3 loop spans 17 amino acids. Germline V CDR1 and CDR2: SEHNR, FQNEAQ (reference sequence). The V and J ends lost 4 bases and 0 bases respectively, with 18 bases between them. CDR3 sequence (DNA): TGTGCCAGCAGCTCACAGGGAAGGACAGCCCTGAACACTGAAGCTTTCTTT. Translation: CASSSQGRTALNTEAFF.

This clonotype has only a few counts. The rearrangement joins TRBV6-5 to TRBJ1-4; perhaps TRBD1 as D (6 bases). The germline gives CDR1 MNHEY, CDR2 SVGAGI. The CDR3 loop spans 14 amino acids. V lost 4 bases and J lost 7, with 13 bases in between. Here the CDR3 reads CASSLGQHLEKLFF. In DNA form, the CDR3 reads TGTGCCAGCAGTTTAGGACAGCACCTTGAAAAACTGTTTTTT.

A few counts support this clonotype. This rearrangement joins TRBV6-5 to TRBJ2-7; D is perhaps TRBD1 (5 bases). The germline gives CDR1 MNHEY, CDR2 SVGAGI. V lost 6 bases, J lost 5 bases, and 11 bases lay in between. This CDR3 region has 12 residues. CDR3 amino acids: CASRMVGHEQYF. CDR3 nucleotides: TGTGCCAGCAGAATGGTGGGGCACGAGCAGTACTTC.

This clonotype has a count of ten or more. V is TRBV21-1 and J is TRBJ1-6; the D call in the table, TRBD1, was not verified against the DNA. TRBV21-1 is a pseudogene. The CDR3 is 12 residues long. The CDR3 coding sequence is TGTGCCAGCAGGGCAGGGGGTTTCCCCCTCCACTTT. As protein: CASRAGGFPLHF.

This clonotype was recorded a few times. This chain joins TRBV7-2 and TRBJ1-2; 11 bases fit TRBD1. The CDR3 spans 18 residues. CDR1 is SGHTA and CDR2 is FQGNSA in the germline V gene. The trim removed 4 bases at V and 6 bases at J, leaving 16 bases unmatched. The CDR3 reads CASSSYGGQGVGRDGYTF. The CDR3 nucleotides read TGTGCCAGCAGCTCCTACGGGGGACAGGGGGTTGGTCGCGATGGCTACACCTTC.

This clonotype has only a few counts. Here the CDR3 DNA reads TGTGCCTGGATGGCAGGGAGCGTGAACACTGAAGCTTTCTTT. Amino acids: CAWMAGSVNTEAFF. This chain connects TRBV30 to TRBJ1-1, with a possible D match to TRBD1 (5 bases). Between the trimmed V and J ends, which lost 4 bases and 0 bases, there was a span of 12 bases. The germline V gene has CDR1 GTSNPN and CDR2 SVGIG (reference sequence). This CDR3 has 14 residues. Variable domain in full (rest from reference TRBV30 and TRBJ1-1): SQTIHQWPATLVQPVGSPLSLECTVEGTSNPNLYWYRQAAGRGLQLLFYSVGIGQISSEVPQNLSASRPQDRQFILSSKKLLLSDSGFYLCAWMAGSVNTEAFFGQGTRLTVV.

This clonotype was detected a few times. V usage is TRBV29-1 and J usage is TRBJ1-2; possibly TRBD1 for D (6 bases). Germline V lookup: CDR1 SQVTM, CDR2 ANQGSEA. This CDR3 spans 14 amino acids. V lost 6 bases, J lost 1 base, and 15 bases lay in between. The CDR3: CSVPPPQGNYGYTF. DNA of the CDR3: TGCAGCGTGCCTCCTCCACAGGGTAACTATGGCTACACCTTC.

This clonotype occurred many times. The gene calls are TRBV3-1 and TRBJ1-5; D is perhaps TRBD1 (5 bases). The germline V and J ends were trimmed by 2 bases and 0 bases, with 5 bases remaining between them. This CDR3 is built from 14 residues. Germline V gives CDR1 LGHDT, CDR2 YNNKEL (reference sequence). As DNA, the CDR3 is TGTGCCAGCAGCCAACAGGGTAGCAATCAGCCCCAGCATTTT. Translation gives CASSQQGSNQPQHF.

This clonotype was found many times. The CDR3: CASREAGGYNEQFF. The CDR3 nucleotides are TGTGCCAGCAGAGAGGCGGGGGGATACAATGAGCAGTTCTTC. The rearrangement uses TRBV6-2 or TRBV6-3 and TRBJ2-1; 8 nucleotides line up with TRBD2. This CDR3 is built from 14 residues. Germline-derived CDR1 and CDR2 are MNHEY and SVGEGT. V lost 6 bases to trimming and J lost 4 bases; unmatched junction nucleotides: 5.

This clonotype was counted ten times or more. The chain links TRBV6-1 to TRBJ1-2, with 9 bases matching TRBD1. Germline values: CDR1 MNHNS, CDR2 SASEGT. After removal of 7 bases from V and 6 bases from J, the junction contained 12 bases not matched to a gene. There are 15 residues in the CDR3. As DNA, the CDR3 is TGTGCCAGCACTTCCCAAGGGACAGGGATTCATGGCTACACCTTC. This encodes CASTSQGTGIHGYTF.

This clonotype appeared a few times. The chain is built from TRBV5-1 and TRBJ2-3; 8 nucleotides agree with TRBD1. The CDR3 is 14 amino acids. In germline, CDR1 is SGHRS, CDR2 YFSETQ. Trimming at V came to 7 bases and at J to 4 bases, leaving 8 bases not matched to a gene. The CDR3 loop is CASASGGDADTQYF. For the CDR3, the DNA is TGCGCCAGCGCGTCAGGGGGCGACGCAGATACGCAGTATTTT.

This clonotype has ten or more counts. This sequence joins TRBV15 and TRBJ2-3; 8 nucleotides align to TRBD2. The germline V gene has CDR1 LNHNV and CDR2 YYDKDF (reference sequence). V lost 2 bases, J lost 1 base, and 11 bases stayed unmatched. This CDR3 has 18 residues. The CDR3 bases are TGTGCCACCAGCAGATTCGCCCCGATAGCGGGGCGCACAGATACGCAGTATTTT. This encodes CATSRFAPIAGRTDTQYF.

At least ten counts were recorded for this clonotype. The rearrangement joins TRBV27 to TRBJ1-6, with D possibly TRBD1 on 5 matching bases. From germline, CDR1 is MNHEY and CDR2 SMNVEV (reference sequence). Trimming took off 8 bases at V and 5 bases at J, with 13 bases between the two ends. The CDR3 is 14 residues long. CDR3 DNA sequence: TGTGCCAGCTGTCCGGGACGGGATAATTCACCCCTCCACTTT. This gives the protein CASCPGRDNSPLHF.

This clonotype was seen at least ten times. The genes are TRBV6-5 and TRBJ2-7; TRBD1 agrees at 8 bases. The CDR3 loop spans 13 amino acids. V shed 2 bases, J shed 4 bases, and the junction held 1 base outside the gene matches. Looked up from germline, CDR1 is MNHEY and CDR2 is SVGAGI. CDR3 in amino acids: CASSYDRGYEQYF. In DNA form, the CDR3 reads TGTGCCAGCAGTTACGACAGGGGATACGAGCAGTACTTC.

Only a few counts were recorded for this clonotype. The chain joins TRBV6-6 to TRBJ2-1; 9 positions match TRBD1. The germline V gene has CDR1 MNHNY and CDR2 SVGAGI (reference sequence). The CDR3 runs 16 residues. V gave up 7 bases and J gave up 8 bases; unmatched junction bases: 15. Written as DNA, the CDR3 is TGTGCCAGCAACGATTATGGGACAGGGTATGCAGATGAGCAGTTCTTC. Translation gives CASNDYGTGYADEQFF.

The chain combines TRBV5-4 with TRBJ2-3; no clear D. V lost 2 bases and J 5 bases, leaving 3 bases between the germline ends. The V gene's germline CDR1 is SGHNT and CDR2 YYREEE (reference sequence). The CDR3 covers 11 residues. This CDR3 reads CASSFGDTQYF. CDR3 DNA sequence: TGTGCCAGCAGCTTTGGAGATACGCAGTATTTT. The whole variable domain, filled in from reference TRBV5-4 and TRBJ2-3, reads ETGVTQSPTHLIKTRGQQVTLRCSSQSGHNTVSWYQQALGQGPQFIFQYYREEENGRGNFPPRFSGLQFPNYSSELNVNALELDDSALYLCASSFGDTQYFGPGTRLTVL.

This clonotype was detected many times. This rearrangement joins TRBV5-6 to TRBJ1-1; D is possibly TRBD1 (6 bases). Germline CDR1 and CDR2: SGHDT and YYEEEE. V dropped 4 bases and J dropped 4 bases, with 14 bases sitting between them. The CDR3 length is 14 residues. CDR3: CASSQPDSFTEAFF. The CDR3 DNA sequence: TGTGCCAGCAGCCAACCGGACAGTTTCACTGAAGCTTTCTTT.

This clonotype came up a few times. The chain uses TRBV6-1 and TRBJ2-1; 8 bases agree with TRBD1. CDR1 and CDR2 (germline): MNHNS, SASEGT. The CDR3 has 14 amino acids. J gave up 2 bases and V 10 bases, and 7 bases lay outside the gene matches. CDR3 sequence: CATETGVTYNEQFF. The CDR3 DNA reads TGTGCCACAGAGACAGGGGTTACCTACAATGAGCAGTTCTTC.

This clonotype showed up just a few times. CDR3 loop: CASSPTGFEQYF. In DNA, the CDR3 is TGTGCCAGCAGCCCGACAGGGTTCGAGCAGTACTTC. The rearrangement uses TRBV12-3 or TRBV12-4 and TRBJ2-7; 7 nucleotides agree with TRBD1. V lost 6 bases and J lost 6; bases outside the gene matches: 5. This CDR3 is built from 12 residues.

This clonotype has just a few counts. The V gene is TRBV6-6, the J gene TRBJ2-1; 11 bases fit TRBD2. V lost 2 bases to trimming and J lost 3 bases; unmatched junction nucleotides: 9. CDR1 is MNHNY and CDR2 is SVGAGI in the germline V gene (reference sequence). The CDR3 runs 18 residues. For the CDR3, the DNA is TGTGCCAGCAGTTACCGAAGGGGGACTAGCGGTTACTACAATGAGCAGTTCTTC. Its protein product is CASSYRRGTSGYYNEQFF.

With regard to this clonotype: A much larger clone lies one base from this, so it may be a read error. The V call is TRBV5-6, the J call TRBJ1-5, with 8 bases that match TRBD1. Germline V gives CDR1 SGHDT, CDR2 YYEEEE. The CDR3 loop spans 18 amino acids. In nucleotides, the CDR3 is TGTGCCAGCAGCTCGTACCGTGGACAGGGCGGTAGCAATCAGCCCCGGCATTTT. Amino acid sequence: CASSSYRGQGGSNQPRHF.

There are many counts of this clonotype. The chain employs TRBV7-9 and TRBJ2-7, with 9 bases that match TRBD1. CDR1 is SEHNR, CDR2 FQNEAQ, per germline (reference sequence). The junction had 5 bases not matched to a gene; V was cut back by 3 bases and J by 2 bases. This CDR3 spans 15 amino acids. CDR3 nucleotides: TGTGCCAGCAGCTTGGGGACAGGGATCACCTACGAGCAGTACTTC. Translated, it gives CASSLGTGITYEQYF.

This clonotype was seen at least ten times. This sequence joins TRBV20-1 and TRBJ1-1; D is unclear. The CDR3 extends over 14 amino acids. Per the germline V gene, CDR1 is DFQATT and CDR2 is SNEGSKA (reference sequence). V dropped 3 bases and J dropped 1 base, with 12 bases sitting between them. The CDR3 loop reads CSASVRRSNTEAFF. In DNA, the CDR3 is TGCAGTGCTAGTGTACGAAGGTCGAACACTGAAGCTTTCTTT.

The V and J genes are TRBV13 and TRBJ1-2, with 7 bases aligning to TRBD1. The germline V gene encodes CDR1 PRHDT and CDR2 FYEKMQ (reference sequence). The ends lost 1 base at V and 2 bases at J; junction bases unmatched: 4. The CDR3 is 15 residues long. The CDR3 region has the DNA TGTGCCAGCAGCTTAGAGGGCAGGGGGAACTATGGCTACACCTTC. Protein sequence: CASSLEGRGNYGYTF.

This clonotype was picked up many times. This chain uses TRBV27 with TRBJ1-1; 7 nucleotides match TRBD1. The CDR3 consists of 15 residues. The ends lost 6 bases at V and 3 bases at J; junction bases unmatched: 10. Germline CDR1 and CDR2: MNHEY and SMNVEV (reference sequence). Written as DNA, the CDR3 is TGTGCCAGCAGGACCCAGATCGACAGGGACACTGAAGCTTTCTTT. It encodes CASRTQIDRDTEAFF.

V gene TRBV25-1 combines with J gene TRBJ2-3; D is perhaps TRBD1 (5 bases). CDR1 is MGHDK, CDR2 SYGVNS, per germline. The CDR3 totals 13 residues. Trimming pared 4 bases from V and 10 bases from J, leaving 15 bases between. CDR3 in amino acids: CASSAHGQGAQYF. CDR3 in DNA: TGTGCCAGCAGTGCCCATGGGCAGGGTGCGCAGTATTTT.

Only a few counts were recorded for this clonotype. V gene TRBV7-3 combines with J gene TRBJ1-1; D possibly corresponds to TRBD1 (6 bases). The CDR3 totals 13 residues. Germline-derived CDR1 and CDR2 are SGHTA and FQGTGA. Trimming removed 4 bases from V and 3 bases from J, with 9 bases in between. CDR3 protein: CASSSGQYTEAFF. Here the CDR3 DNA reads TGTGCCAGCAGCTCCGGACAGTACACTGAAGCTTTCTTT. The full variable domain, its missing parts supplied by reference TRBV7-3 and TRBJ1-1, is GAGVSQTPSNKVTEKGKYVELRCDPISGHTALYWYRQSLGQGPEFLIYFQGTGAADDSGLPNDRFFAVRPEGSVSTLKIQRTERGDSAVYLCASSSGQYTEAFFGQGTRLTVV.

This clonotype was found many times. This rearrangement joins TRBV20-1 to TRBJ1-1; D gene unclear. This CDR3 contains 13 residues. CDR1 is DFQATT and CDR2 is SNEGSKA in the germline V gene (reference sequence). V shed 5 bases and J shed 1 base, with 11 bases lying between them. The CDR3 DNA is TGCAGTGCTGCCGCCCCGGAGAACACTGAAGCTTTCTTT. This encodes CSAAAPENTEAFF.